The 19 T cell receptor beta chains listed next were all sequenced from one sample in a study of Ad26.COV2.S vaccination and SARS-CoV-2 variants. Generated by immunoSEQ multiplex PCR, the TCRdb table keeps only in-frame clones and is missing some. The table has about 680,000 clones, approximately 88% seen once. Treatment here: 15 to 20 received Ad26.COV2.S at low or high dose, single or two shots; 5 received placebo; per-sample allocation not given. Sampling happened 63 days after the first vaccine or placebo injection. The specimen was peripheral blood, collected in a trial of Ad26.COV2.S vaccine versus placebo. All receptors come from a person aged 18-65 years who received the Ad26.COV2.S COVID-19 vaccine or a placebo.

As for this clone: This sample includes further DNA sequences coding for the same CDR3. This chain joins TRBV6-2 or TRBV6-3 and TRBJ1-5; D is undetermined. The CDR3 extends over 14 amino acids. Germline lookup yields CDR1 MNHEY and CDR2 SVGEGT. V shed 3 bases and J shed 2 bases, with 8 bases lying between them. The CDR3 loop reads CASSYSTGNQPQHF. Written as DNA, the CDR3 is TGTGCCAGCAGTTATTCCACAGGCAATCAGCCCCAGCATTTT.

In DNA, the CDR3 is TGTGCCAGCAGCCGCGGACCGGCGGGGTACGAGCAGTACTTC. Its protein is CASSRGPAGYEQYF. The V gene is TRBV6-6, the J gene TRBJ2-7; D possibly corresponds to TRBD2 (6 bases). CDR1 is MNHNY, CDR2 SVGAGI, per germline (reference sequence). This CDR3 has 14 amino acids. With 6 bases removed from V and 4 bases from J, the gap between germline ends came to 16 bases.

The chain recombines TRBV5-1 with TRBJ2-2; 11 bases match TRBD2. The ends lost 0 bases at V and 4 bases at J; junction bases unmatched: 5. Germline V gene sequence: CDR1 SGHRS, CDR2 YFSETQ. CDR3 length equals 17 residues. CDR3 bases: TGCGCCAGCAGCTTGGATAGCGGGGGGGCCCTCACCGGGGAGCTGTTTTTT. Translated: CASSLDSGGALTGELFF.

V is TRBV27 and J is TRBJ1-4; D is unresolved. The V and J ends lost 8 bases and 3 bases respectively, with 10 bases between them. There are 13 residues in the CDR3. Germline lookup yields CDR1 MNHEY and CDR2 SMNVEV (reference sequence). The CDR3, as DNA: TGTGCCAGCCGCCTGGCCCCTAATGAAAAACTGTTTTTT. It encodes CASRLAPNEKLFF.

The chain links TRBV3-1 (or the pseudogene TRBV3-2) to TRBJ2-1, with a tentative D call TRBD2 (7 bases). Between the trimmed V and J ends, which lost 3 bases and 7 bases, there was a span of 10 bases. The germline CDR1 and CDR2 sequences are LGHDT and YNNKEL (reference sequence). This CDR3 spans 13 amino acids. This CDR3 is CASSQRGRNEQFF. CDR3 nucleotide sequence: TGTGCCAGCAGCCAGCGGGGGCGTAATGAGCAGTTCTTC.

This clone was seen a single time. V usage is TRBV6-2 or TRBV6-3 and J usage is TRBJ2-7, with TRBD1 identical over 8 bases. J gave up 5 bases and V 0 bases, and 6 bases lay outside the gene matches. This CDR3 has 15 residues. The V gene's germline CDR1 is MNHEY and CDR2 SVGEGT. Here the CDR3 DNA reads TGTGCCAGCAGTTACTCGGGGACAGGACGGCACGAGCAGTACTTC. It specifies CASSYSGTGRHEQYF.

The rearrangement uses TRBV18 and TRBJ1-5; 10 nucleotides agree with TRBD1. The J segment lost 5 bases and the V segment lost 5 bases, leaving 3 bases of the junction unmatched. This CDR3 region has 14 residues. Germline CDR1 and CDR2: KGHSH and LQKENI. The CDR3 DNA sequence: TGTGCCAGCTCAATTGGACAGGGGGATCAGCCCCAGCATTTT. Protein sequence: CASSIGQGDQPQHF.

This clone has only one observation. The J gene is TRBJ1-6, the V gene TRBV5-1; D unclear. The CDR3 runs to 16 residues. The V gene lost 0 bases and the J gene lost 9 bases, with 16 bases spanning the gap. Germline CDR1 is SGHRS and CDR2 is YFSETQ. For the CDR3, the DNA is TGCGCCAGCAGCTTGGGATGGCGGGAATCGTCTTCACCCCTCCACTTT. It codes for CASSLGWRESSSPLHF.

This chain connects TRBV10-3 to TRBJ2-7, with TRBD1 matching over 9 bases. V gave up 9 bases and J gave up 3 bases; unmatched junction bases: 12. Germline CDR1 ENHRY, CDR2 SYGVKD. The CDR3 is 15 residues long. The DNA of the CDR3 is TGTGCCATTAGTCCCGGGACAGGGTTCAGCTACGAGCAGTACTTC. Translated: CAISPGTGFSYEQYF.

CDR3 sequence reads: CASSENGQGYSPLHF. The CDR3 coding sequence is TGCGCCAGCAGTGAGAATGGACAGGGATATTCACCCCTCCACTTT. The gene calls are TRBV10-1 and TRBJ1-6; 8 bases fit TRBD1. Germline V gene data show CDR1 as WNHNN and CDR2 as SYGVQD (reference sequence). The CDR3 spans 15 residues. V lost 2 bases and J lost 8; bases outside the gene matches: 5.

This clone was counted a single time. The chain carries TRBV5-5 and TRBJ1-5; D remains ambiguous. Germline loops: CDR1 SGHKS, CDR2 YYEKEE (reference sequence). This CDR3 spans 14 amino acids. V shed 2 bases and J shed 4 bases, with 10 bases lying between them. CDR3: CASSFMGPNQPQHF. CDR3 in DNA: TGTGCCAGCAGCTTTATGGGTCCGAATCAGCCCCAGCATTTT.

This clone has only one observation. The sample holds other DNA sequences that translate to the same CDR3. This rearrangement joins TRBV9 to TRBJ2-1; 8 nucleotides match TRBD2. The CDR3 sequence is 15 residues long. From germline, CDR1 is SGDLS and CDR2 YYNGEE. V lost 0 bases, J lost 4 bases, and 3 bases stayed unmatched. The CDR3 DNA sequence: TGTGCCAGCAGCGTAGCGGGAGGGACTTACAATGAGCAGTTCTTC. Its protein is CASSVAGGTYNEQFF.

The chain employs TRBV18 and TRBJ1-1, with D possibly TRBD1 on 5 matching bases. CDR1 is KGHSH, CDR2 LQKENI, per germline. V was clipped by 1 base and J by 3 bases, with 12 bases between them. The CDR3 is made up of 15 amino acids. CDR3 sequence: CASSPRGIGDTEAFF. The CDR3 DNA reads TGTGCCAGCTCACCACGGGGGATCGGGGACACTGAAGCTTTCTTT.

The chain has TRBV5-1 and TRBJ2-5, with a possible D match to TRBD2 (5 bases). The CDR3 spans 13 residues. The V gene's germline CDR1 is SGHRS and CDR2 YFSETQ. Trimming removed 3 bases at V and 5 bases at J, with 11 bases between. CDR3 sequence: CASSSGVDETQYF. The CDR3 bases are TGCGCCAGCAGCTCCGGGGTTGATGAGACCCAGTACTTC. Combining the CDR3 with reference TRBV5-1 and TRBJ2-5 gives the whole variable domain KAGVTQTPRYLIKTRGQQVTLSCSPISGHRSVSWYQQTPGQGLQFLFEYFSETQRNKGNFPGRFSGRQFSNSRSEMNVSTLELGDSALYLCASSSGVDETQYFGPGTRLLVL.

The chain's CDR3 is CASSPSRDQPQHF. CDR3 bases: TGTGCCAGCAGCCCCAGCAGGGATCAGCCCCAGCATTTT. The V and J genes are TRBV3-1 (or the pseudogene TRBV3-2) and TRBJ1-5, with D maybe TRBD1 (5 bases). This CDR3 contains 13 residues. V dropped 4 bases and J dropped 5 bases, with 9 bases sitting between them. Looked up from germline, CDR1 is LGHDT and CDR2 is YNNKEL (reference sequence).

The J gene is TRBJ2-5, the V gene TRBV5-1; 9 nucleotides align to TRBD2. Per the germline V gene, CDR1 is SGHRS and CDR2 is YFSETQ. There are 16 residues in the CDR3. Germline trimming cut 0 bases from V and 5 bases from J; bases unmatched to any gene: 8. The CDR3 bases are TGCGCCAGCAGCTTGGGAACAGCGGGGGGCAGGGAGACCCAGTACTTC. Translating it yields CASSLGTAGGRETQYF. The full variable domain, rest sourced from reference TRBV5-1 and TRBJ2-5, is KAGVTQTPRYLIKTRGQQVTLSCSPISGHRSVSWYQQTPGQGLQFLFEYFSETQRNKGNFPGRFSGRQFSNSRSEMNVSTLELGDSALYLCASSLGTAGGRETQYFGPGTRLLVL.

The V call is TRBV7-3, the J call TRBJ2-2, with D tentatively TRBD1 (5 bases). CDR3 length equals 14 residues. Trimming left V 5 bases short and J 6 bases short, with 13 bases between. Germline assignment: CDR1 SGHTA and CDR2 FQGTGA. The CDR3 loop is CASSLDSSSGELFF. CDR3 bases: TGTGCCAGCAGCCTTGACAGCAGTTCCGGGGAGCTGTTTTTT.

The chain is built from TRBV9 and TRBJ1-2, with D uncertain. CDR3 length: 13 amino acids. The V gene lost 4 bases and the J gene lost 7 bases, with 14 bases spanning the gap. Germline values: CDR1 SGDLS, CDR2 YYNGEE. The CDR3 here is CASSPPPAVGYTF. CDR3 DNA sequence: TGTGCCAGCAGCCCACCCCCGGCTGTTGGCTACACCTTC.

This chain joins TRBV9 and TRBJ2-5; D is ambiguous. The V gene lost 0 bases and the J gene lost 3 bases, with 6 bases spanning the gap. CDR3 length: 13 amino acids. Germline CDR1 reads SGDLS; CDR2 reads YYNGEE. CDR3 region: CASSVGSEETQYF. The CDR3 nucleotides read TGTGCCAGCAGCGTAGGCAGTGAAGAGACCCAGTACTTC.